A selection of T cell receptor beta chains follows, all from one sample in a study of blood T cell repertoires in COVID-19. Clones were sequenced by immunoSEQ multiplex PCR, and TCRdb holds only the in-frame ones, with some missing. The sample includes hundreds of thousands of clones, 85% to 90% of them seen just once. Material: peripheral blood. These receptors originate from a man between 35 and 55 years old with acute or convalescent COVID-19. Each CDR3 is given without its conserved first and last residue. Fields, in order: J gene, D gene, V gene, CDR3 protein. D genes are given only for firm matches.

>TRBJ2-1|.|TRBV21-1
ASKGERQGRDEQF
>TRBJ1-2|TRBD1|TRBV29-1
SAKGGGYT
>TRBJ2-1|TRBD2|TRBV5-4
ASSPASGESSYNEQF
>TRBJ1-5|.|TRBV20-1
SDKGGPQH
>TRBJ2-2|.|TRBV19
ASSFSSRTGELF
>TRBJ2-7|TRBD2|TRBV4-2
ASSPGEGGLYEQY
>TRBJ2-5|.|TRBV5-6
ASGRGSETQY
>TRBJ1-1|.|TRBV6-5
ASRLTVYTEAF
>TRBJ2-1|TRBD1|TRBV5-4
ASSSRRQGSKNEQF
>TRBJ2-3|TRBD2|TRBV2
ASSSRLAGEDTQY
>TRBJ2-7|TRBD1|TRBV19
ASSTDRWREQY
>TRBJ2-7|.|TRBV5-6
ASSPGSPYEQY
>TRBJ2-1|.|TRBV2
ASSGGPGVEQF
>TRBJ2-7|.|TRBV6-5
ASSYDFTYEQY
>TRBJ1-4|.|TRBV7-2
ASSIPSDEKLF
>TRBJ1-5|.|TRBV12-3/TRBV12-4
ASSLRGYQPQH
>TRBJ1-1|TRBD1|TRBV7-8
ASSLAWTGRNTEAF
>TRBJ1-1|.|TRBV2
ASSDRTGLMNTEAF
>TRBJ1-2|.|TRBV6-4
ASSGDGESDGYT
>TRBJ2-7|.|TRBV15
ATSRDHGGPYEQY
>TRBJ1-5|.|TRBV7-2
ASTLGGGQPQH
>TRBJ1-5|.|TRBV4-1
ASSSKGEKQPQH
>TRBJ1-3|.|TRBV2
ASSGLNGNTIY
>TRBJ1-4|TRBD1|TRBV5-1
ASSSTGDNEKLF
>TRBJ2-3|.|TRBV11-3
ASSMDTTRTDTQY
>TRBJ1-1|.|TRBV5-1
ASSFGESTEAF
>TRBJ1-2|.|TRBV24-1
ATSDPRSGFGYT
>TRBJ2-1|.|TRBV7-6
ASCEGGYNEQF
>TRBJ1-4|.|TRBV2
ASILAGEKLF
>TRBJ2-3|.|TRBV5-1
ASSFVRDFTDTQY
>TRBJ1-4|TRBD1|TRBV29-1
SAQGAIHEKLF
>TRBJ1-5|.|TRBV27
ASSPRGSNQPQH
>TRBJ1-1|.|TRBV12-5
ASGLFPGNEAF
>TRBJ1-1|.|TRBV5-1
ASSLGGGPLNTEAF
>TRBJ1-2|.|TRBV4-1
ASSPGHSSPNYGYT
>TRBJ2-5|.|TRBV5-6
ASSLVASQTQY
>TRBJ2-2|TRBD2|TRBV7-8
ASSLSRLGLAGGSTGELF
>TRBJ2-2|.|TRBV5-1
ASRGQRLNTGELF
>TRBJ1-5|TRBD1|TRBV2
ASSSQGERNQPQH
>TRBJ2-7|.|TRBV5-1
ASSSGVVGREQY
>TRBJ2-3|.|TRBV3-1/TRBV3-2
ASSGSRVFADTQY
>TRBJ1-6|TRBD1|TRBV6-1
ASSERGQNNSPLH
>TRBJ1-2|.|TRBV5-8
ASSLGGYGYT
>TRBJ2-4|TRBD1|TRBV28
ATWDRVNIQY
>TRBJ2-2|.|TRBV30
AWEGQTGELF
>TRBJ2-2|TRBD1|TRBV27
ASTLKQGALGDTGELF